A selection of T cell receptor beta chains follows, all from one sample in a study of blood T cell repertoires in COVID-19. This table comes from immunoSEQ multiplex PCR, and its TCRdb copy is limited to in-frame clones, with some not included. Of nearly 90,000 clones in the sample, about 92% were seen once. Sequenced material: peripheral blood. These TCRs come from a man younger than 35 with COVID-19, enrolled during active disease. The conserved cysteine and the conserved F or W are not part of the CDR3 here. Clone size is stated in some rows and not others, as once, few, many or a class when expanded.

clone_size | v_call | cdr3_aa
NA | TRBV6-5 | ASSYSTELSEAF
NA | TRBV2 | ASSPTGATDYGYT
NA | TRBV30 | AWSESLSSYEQY
NA | TRBV7-9 | ASSLDRGENSPLH
NA | TRBV30 | AWSAGLTDTQY
NA | TRBV12-3/TRBV12-4 | ATGLGNQPQH
once | TRBV5-4 | ASSLGNREGLEGYT
NA | TRBV27 | ASSFGQRYYNEQF
NA | TRBV5-1 | ASTQGSAGSGANVLT
NA | TRBV29-1 | SVEVFAGKLF
NA | TRBV4-3 | ASSPITGDEQY
once | TRBV9 | ASSEGSGKGELF
NA | TRBV2 | ASSRLAANSYEQY